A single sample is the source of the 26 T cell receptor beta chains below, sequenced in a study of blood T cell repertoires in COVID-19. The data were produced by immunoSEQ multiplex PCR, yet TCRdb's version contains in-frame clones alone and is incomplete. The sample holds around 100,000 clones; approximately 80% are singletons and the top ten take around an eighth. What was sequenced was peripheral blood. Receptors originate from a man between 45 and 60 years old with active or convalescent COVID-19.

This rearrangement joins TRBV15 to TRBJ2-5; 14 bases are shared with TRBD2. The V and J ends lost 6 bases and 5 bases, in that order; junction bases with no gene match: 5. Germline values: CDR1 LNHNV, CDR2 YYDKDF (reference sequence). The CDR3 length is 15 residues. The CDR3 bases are TGTGCCACCAGTGTTGGGACTAGCGGGAGTGAGACCCAGTACTTC. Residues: CATSVGTSGSETQYF.

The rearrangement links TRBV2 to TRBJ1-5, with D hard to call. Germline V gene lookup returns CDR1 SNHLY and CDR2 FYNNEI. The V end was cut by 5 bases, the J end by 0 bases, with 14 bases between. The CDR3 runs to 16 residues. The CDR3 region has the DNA TGTGCCAGCAGTTATGCCGGGAGCTATAGCAATCAGCCCCAGCATTTT. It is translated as CASSYAGSYSNQPQHF.

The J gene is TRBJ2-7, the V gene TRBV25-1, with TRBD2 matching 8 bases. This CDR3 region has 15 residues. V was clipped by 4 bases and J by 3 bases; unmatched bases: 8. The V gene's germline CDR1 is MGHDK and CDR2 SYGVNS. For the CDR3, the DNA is TGTGCCAGCAGTGGAGAGGTACTAGCGGTCTACGAGCAGTACTTC. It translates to CASSGEVLAVYEQYF.

The CDR3 bases are TGCGCCAGCAGGGGGACTAGCGATAATGAGCAGTTCTTC. Translating it yields CASRGTSDNEQFF. The chain is built from TRBV10-2 and TRBJ2-1, with 10 bases matching TRBD2. The CDR3 sequence is 13 residues long. The V gene end was trimmed by 6 bases and the J gene end by 7 bases; junction bases not matched to a gene: 3. Germline-derived CDR1 and CDR2 are WSHSY and SAAADI.

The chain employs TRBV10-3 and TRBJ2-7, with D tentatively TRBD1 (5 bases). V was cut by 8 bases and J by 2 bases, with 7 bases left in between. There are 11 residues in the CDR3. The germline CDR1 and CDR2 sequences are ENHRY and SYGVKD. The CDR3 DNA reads TGTGCCATCGGGGCGACCTACGAGCAGTACTTC. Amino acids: CAIGATYEQYF.

CDR3 sequence (DNA): TGTGCCAGCAGTCGCGGGGAGGCGGCAGATACGCAGTATTTT. Residues: CASSRGEAADTQYF. The chain couples TRBV6-5 to TRBJ2-3, with TRBD2 as a possible D gene (6 bases). The germline V gene encodes CDR1 MNHEY and CDR2 SVGAGI. The V gene lost 5 bases and the J gene lost 4 bases, with 13 bases spanning the gap. This CDR3 comprises 14 residues.

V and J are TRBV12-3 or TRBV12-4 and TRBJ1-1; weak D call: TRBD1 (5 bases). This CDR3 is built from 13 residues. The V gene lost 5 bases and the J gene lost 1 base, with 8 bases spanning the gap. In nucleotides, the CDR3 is TGTGCCAGCAGTGGGGGGAGGAACACTGAAGCTTTCTTT. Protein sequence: CASSGGRNTEAFF.

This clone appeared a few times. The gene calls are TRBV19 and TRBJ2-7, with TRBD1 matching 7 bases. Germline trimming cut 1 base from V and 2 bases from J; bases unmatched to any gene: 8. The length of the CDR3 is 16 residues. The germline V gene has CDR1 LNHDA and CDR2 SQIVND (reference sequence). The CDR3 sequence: CASSIAGTALAYEQYF. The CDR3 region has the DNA TGTGCCAGTAGTATAGCTGGGACAGCGTTAGCCTACGAGCAGTACTTC.

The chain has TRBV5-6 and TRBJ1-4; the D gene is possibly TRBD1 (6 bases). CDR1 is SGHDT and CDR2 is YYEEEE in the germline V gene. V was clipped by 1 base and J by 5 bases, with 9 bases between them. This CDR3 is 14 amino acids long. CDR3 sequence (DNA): TGTGCCAGCAGCTTGAAGCAGGGGAATGAAAAACTGTTTTTT. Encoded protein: CASSLKQGNEKLFF.

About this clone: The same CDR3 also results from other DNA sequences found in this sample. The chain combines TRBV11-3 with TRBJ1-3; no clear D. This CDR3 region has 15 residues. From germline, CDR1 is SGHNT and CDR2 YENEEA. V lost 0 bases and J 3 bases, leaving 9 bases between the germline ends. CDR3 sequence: CASSLDTGSGNTIYF. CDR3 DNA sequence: TGTGCCAGCAGCTTAGACACGGGGAGTGGAAACACCATATATTTT. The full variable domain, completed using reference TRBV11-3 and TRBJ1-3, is EAGVVQSPRYKIIEKKQPVAFWCNPISGHNTLYWYLQNLGQGPELLIRYENEEAVDDSQLPKDRFSAERLKGVDSTLKIQPAELGDSAVYLCASSLDTGSGNTIYFGEGSWLTVV.

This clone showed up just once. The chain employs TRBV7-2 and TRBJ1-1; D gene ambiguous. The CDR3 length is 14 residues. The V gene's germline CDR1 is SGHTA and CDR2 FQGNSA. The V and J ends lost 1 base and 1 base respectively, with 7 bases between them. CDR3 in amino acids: CASSLVYRNTEAFF. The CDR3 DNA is TGTGCCAGCAGCTTAGTTTACAGGAACACTGAAGCTTTCTTT.

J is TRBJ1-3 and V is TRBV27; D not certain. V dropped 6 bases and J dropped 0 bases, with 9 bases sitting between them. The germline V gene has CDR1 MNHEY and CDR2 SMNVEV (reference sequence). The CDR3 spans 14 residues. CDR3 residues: CASSSRDSGNTIYF. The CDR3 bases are TGTGCCAGCAGCTCGAGAGACTCTGGAAACACCATATATTTT.

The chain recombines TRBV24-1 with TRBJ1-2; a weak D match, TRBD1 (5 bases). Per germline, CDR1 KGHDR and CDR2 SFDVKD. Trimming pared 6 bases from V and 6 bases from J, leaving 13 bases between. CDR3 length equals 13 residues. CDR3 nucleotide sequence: TGTGCCACCAGTCCTGGAGGGGAGAATGGCTACACCTTC. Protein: CATSPGGENGYTF.

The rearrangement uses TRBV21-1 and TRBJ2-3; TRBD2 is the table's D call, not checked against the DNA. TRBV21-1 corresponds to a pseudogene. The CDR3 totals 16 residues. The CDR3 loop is CASSIRLAGKTDTQYF. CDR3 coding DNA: TGTGCCAGCAGCATCCGACTAGCGGGAAAGACAGATACGCAGTATTTT.

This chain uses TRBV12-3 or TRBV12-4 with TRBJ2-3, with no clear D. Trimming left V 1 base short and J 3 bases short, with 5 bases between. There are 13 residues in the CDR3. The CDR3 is CASSLGLTDTQYF. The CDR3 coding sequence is TGTGCCAGCAGTTTAGGCCTAACAGATACGCAGTATTTT.

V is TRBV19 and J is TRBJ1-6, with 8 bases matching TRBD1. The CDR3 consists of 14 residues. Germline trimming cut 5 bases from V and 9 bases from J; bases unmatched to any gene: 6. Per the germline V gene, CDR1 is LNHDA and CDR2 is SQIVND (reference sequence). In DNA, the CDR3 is TGTGCCAGTAGTTCTACAGGGGGAGCTTCACCCCTCCACTTT. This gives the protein CASSSTGGASPLHF.

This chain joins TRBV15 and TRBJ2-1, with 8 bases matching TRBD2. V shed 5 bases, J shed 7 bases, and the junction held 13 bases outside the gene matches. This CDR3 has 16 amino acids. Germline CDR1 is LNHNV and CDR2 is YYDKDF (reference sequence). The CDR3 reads CATSASRSGGRNEQFF. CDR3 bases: TGTGCCACCAGCGCGAGTAGATCGGGAGGGCGAAATGAGCAGTTCTTC.

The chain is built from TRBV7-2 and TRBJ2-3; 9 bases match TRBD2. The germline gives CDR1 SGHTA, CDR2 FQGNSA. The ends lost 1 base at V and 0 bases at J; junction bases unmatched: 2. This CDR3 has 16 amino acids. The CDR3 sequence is CASSLGLAVSTDTQYF. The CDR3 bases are TGTGCCAGCAGCTTAGGACTAGCGGTTAGCACAGATACGCAGTATTTT.

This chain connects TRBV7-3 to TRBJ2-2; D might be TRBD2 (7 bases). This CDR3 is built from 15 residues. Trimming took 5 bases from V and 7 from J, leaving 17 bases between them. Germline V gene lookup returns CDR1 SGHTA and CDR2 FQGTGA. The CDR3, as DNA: TGTGCCAGCAGCGCGAGGCAGGGGAGGGGCGGGGAGCTGTTTTTT. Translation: CASSARQGRGGELFF.

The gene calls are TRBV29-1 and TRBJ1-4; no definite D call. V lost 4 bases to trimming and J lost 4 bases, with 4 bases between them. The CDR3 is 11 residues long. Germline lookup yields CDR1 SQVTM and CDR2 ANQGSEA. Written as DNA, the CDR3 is TGCAGCGTTGTCGGTAATGAAAAACTGTTTTTT. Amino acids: CSVVGNEKLFF.

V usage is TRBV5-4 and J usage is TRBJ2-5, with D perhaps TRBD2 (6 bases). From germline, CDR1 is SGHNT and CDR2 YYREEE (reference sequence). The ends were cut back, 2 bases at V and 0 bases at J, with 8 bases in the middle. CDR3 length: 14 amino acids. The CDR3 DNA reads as TGTGCCAGCAGCTTCAGCGGGTACCAAGAGACCCAGTACTTC. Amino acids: CASSFSGYQETQYF.

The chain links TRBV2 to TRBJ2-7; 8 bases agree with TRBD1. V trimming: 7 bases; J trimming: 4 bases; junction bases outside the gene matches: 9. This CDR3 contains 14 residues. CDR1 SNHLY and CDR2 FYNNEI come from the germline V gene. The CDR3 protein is CASMRVRGLYEQYF. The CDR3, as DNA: TGTGCCAGCATGCGGGTCAGGGGGCTTTACGAGCAGTACTTC.

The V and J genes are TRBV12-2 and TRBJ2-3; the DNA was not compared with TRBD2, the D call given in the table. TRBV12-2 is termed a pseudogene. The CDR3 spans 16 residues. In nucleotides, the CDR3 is TGTGCAAGTCGCTTAACCCCGCCTAGGAGGGGAGATACGCAGTATTTT. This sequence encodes CASRLTPPRRGDTQYF.

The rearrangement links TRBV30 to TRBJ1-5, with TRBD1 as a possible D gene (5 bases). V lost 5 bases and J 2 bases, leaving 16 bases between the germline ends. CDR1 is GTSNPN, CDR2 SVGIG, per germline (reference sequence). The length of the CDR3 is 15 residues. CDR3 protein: CAWDTGGRGNQPQHF. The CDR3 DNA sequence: TGTGCCTGGGACACCGGGGGAAGGGGCAATCAGCCCCAGCATTTT.

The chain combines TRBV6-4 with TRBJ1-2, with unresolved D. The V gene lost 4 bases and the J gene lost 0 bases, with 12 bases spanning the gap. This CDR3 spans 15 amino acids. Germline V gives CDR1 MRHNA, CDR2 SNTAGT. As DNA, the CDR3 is TGTGCCAGCAGTGTAGAGGGCACGGCTAACTATGGCTACACCTTC. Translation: CASSVEGTANYGYTF.

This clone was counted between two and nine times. CDR3 sequence: CASGQATNTGELFF. CDR3 DNA sequence: TGTGCCAGCGGACAGGCCACGAACACCGGGGAGCTGTTTTTT. The V call is TRBV18, the J call TRBJ2-2; TRBD1 agrees at 7 bases. The ends lost 8 bases at V and 0 bases at J; junction bases unmatched: 3. Germline CDR1 reads KGHSH; CDR2 reads LQKENI. The CDR3 contains 14 residues.